Below are 29 T cell receptor beta chains sequenced from a single sample in a study of blood T cell repertoires in COVID-19. The data were produced by immunoSEQ multiplex PCR, yet TCRdb's version contains in-frame clones alone and is incomplete. The repertoire has 250,000 to 300,000 clones, approximately 90% of them found once; the top ten carry approximately 2.5%. What was sequenced was PBMCs or T cells enriched from blood (not recorded which). These receptors were taken from a middle-aged woman with acute COVID-19.

This chain uses TRBV3-1 (or the pseudogene TRBV3-2) with TRBJ2-7, with 8 bases matching TRBD2. The germline V gene encodes CDR1 LGHDT and CDR2 YNNKEL (reference sequence). The CDR3 has 16 residues. Germline trimming cut 1 base from V and 4 bases from J; bases unmatched to any gene: 9. The CDR3 loop is CASSQVGGAFSYEQYF. As DNA, the CDR3 is TGTGCCAGCAGCCAAGTCGGGGGGGCATTTTCTTACGAGCAGTACTTC.

CDR3 amino acids: CASSYRTGDNSPLHF. The CDR3 DNA sequence: TGTGCCAGCAGCTATCGGACAGGGGACAATTCACCCCTCCACTTT. The chain links TRBV7-2 to TRBJ1-6, with 9 nucleotides matching TRBD1. Trimming at V came to 4 bases and at J to 7 bases, leaving 5 bases not matched to a gene. The CDR3 spans 15 residues. CDR1 and CDR2 (germline): SGHTA, FQGNSA.

The chain carries TRBV11-2 and TRBJ2-3; TRBD2 agrees at 11 bases. The CDR3 has 17 residues. V was clipped by 3 bases and J by 2 bases; unmatched bases: 7. Germline assignment: CDR1 SGHAT and CDR2 FQNNGV. This chain's CDR3 is CASSFLTSGTPTDTQYF. For the CDR3, the DNA is TGTGCCAGCAGCTTTCTGACTAGCGGGACCCCCACAGATACGCAGTATTTT.

V and J are TRBV11-3 and TRBJ2-3; 8 positions match TRBD2. Per germline, CDR1 SGHNT and CDR2 YENEEA. The CDR3 contains 16 residues. V was pared by 4 bases and J by 2 bases, with 8 bases of the junction left unmatched. CDR3 amino acids: CASSSAGGKPTDTQYF. In nucleotides, the CDR3 is TGTGCCAGCAGCTCGGCGGGAGGTAAACCCACAGATACGCAGTATTTT. Based on the CDR3 plus reference TRBV11-3 and TRBJ2-3, the full variable domain is EAGVVQSPRYKIIEKKQPVAFWCNPISGHNTLYWYLQNLGQGPELLIRYENEEAVDDSQLPKDRFSAERLKGVDSTLKIQPAELGDSAVYLCASSSAGGKPTDTQYFGPGTRLTVL.

The chain is built from TRBV6-6 and TRBJ1-3; no firm D call. With 6 bases removed from V and 2 bases from J, the gap between germline ends came to 14 bases. CDR1 and CDR2 from the germline V gene are MNHNY and SVGAGI (reference sequence). This CDR3 region has 15 residues. CDR3 in amino acids: CASSPPVSAGNTIYF. The CDR3 DNA follows: TGTGCCAGCAGCCCCCCAGTCTCAGCTGGAAACACCATATATTTT.

This clone was seen once. This sequence joins TRBV5-1 and TRBJ2-2; 7 bases map to TRBD1. J gave up 0 bases and V 3 bases, and 11 bases lay outside the gene matches. This CDR3 is built from 18 residues. Germline V lookup: CDR1 SGHRS, CDR2 YFSETQ. The CDR3 here is CASSSVKGANSNTGELFF. The CDR3 nucleotides are TGCGCCAGCAGCTCTGTCAAGGGGGCTAACTCGAACACCGGGGAGCTGTTTTTT.

The gene calls are TRBV7-8 and TRBJ1-6; 10 bases align to TRBD1. Trimming cost V 7 bases and J 8 bases; bases outside gene matches: 8. The CDR3 totals 15 residues. Germline lookup yields CDR1 SGHVS and CDR2 FQNEAQ. The CDR3 spells CASTFRQGAYSPLHF. CDR3 nucleotide sequence: TGTGCCAGCACCTTTCGACAGGGGGCTTATTCACCCCTCCACTTT.

This clone has just a few counts. V and J are TRBV5-3 and TRBJ1-3, with 7 bases that match TRBD1. TRBV5-3 is an open reading frame, and its role is uncertain. The V gene end was trimmed by 0 bases and the J gene end by 12 bases; junction bases not matched to a gene: 12. The CDR3 covers 15 residues. CDR3 region: CARSLGDRADGGIYF. As DNA, the CDR3 is TGTGCCAGAAGCTTGGGCGACAGGGCTGATGGGGGCATATATTTT.

V and J are TRBV10-1 and TRBJ1-2; D is uncertain. Germline CDR1 is WNHNN and CDR2 is SYGVQD (reference sequence). With 6 bases removed from V and 5 bases from J, the gap between germline ends came to 25 bases. This CDR3 has 17 amino acids. The CDR3: CASSVLGLGGPYYGYTF. CDR3 sequence (DNA): TGCGCCAGCAGCGTCTTGGGCCTGGGAGGCCCCTATTATGGCTACACCTTC.

This clone came up a few times. The chain employs TRBV5-1 and TRBJ2-7; 10 positions agree with TRBD1. CDR1 and CDR2 from the germline V gene are SGHRS and YFSETQ. J gave up 7 bases and V 3 bases, and 13 bases lay outside the gene matches. The CDR3 contains 16 residues. The CDR3 nucleotides are TGCGCCAGCAGCTCCATGCGGGGACAGGGGCAAGAGGAGCAGTACTTC. Translated: CASSSMRGQGQEEQYF.

The DNA for the CDR3 is TGTGCCAGCAGCCAACGGGGGGACACTGAAGCTTTCTTT. Its translation: CASSQRGDTEAFF. The genes are TRBV3-1 (or the pseudogene TRBV3-2) and TRBJ1-1, with D possibly matching TRBD1 (5 bases). This CDR3 spans 13 amino acids. Per germline, CDR1 LGHDT and CDR2 YNNKEL (reference sequence). V was pared by 2 bases and J by 3 bases, with 7 bases between.

This sequence joins TRBV7-6 and TRBJ2-6, with 7 bases lining up with TRBD1. Germline CDR1 SGHVS, CDR2 FNYEAQ. This CDR3 contains 19 residues. The trim removed 5 bases at V and 0 bases at J, leaving 13 bases unmatched. Written as DNA, the CDR3 is TGTGCCAGCAGCCATCGGCCGGGACAGTATTTCTCTGGGGCCAACGTCCTGACTTTC. Amino acid sequence: CASSHRPGQYFSGANVLTF.

The chain links TRBV28 to TRBJ1-6, with 8 bases that match TRBD1. Germline lookup yields CDR1 MDHEN and CDR2 SYDVKM. The junction had 9 bases not matched to a gene; V was cut back by 8 bases and J by 0 bases. CDR3 length: 17 residues. The CDR3 DNA reads as TGTGCCAGCGGGGGACAGGCAATGAGCTCCTATAATTCACCCCTCCACTTT. Its translation is CASGGQAMSSYNSPLHF.

This clone was recorded once. The chain employs TRBV6-5 and TRBJ1-1; no firm D call. The CDR3 extends over 11 amino acids. Per the germline V gene, CDR1 is MNHEY and CDR2 is SVGAGI. V was trimmed by 7 bases and J by 7 bases, leaving 10 bases between them. Here the CDR3 reads CASIRLSEAFF. The CDR3 DNA reads as TGTGCCAGCATTCGACTGAGTGAAGCTTTCTTT.

The V gene is TRBV7-3, the J gene TRBJ2-2; TRBD2 matches at 8 bases. This CDR3 region has 16 residues. Germline CDR1 SGHTA, CDR2 FQGTGA. V trimming: 5 bases; J trimming: 1 base; junction bases outside the gene matches: 6. CDR3 residues: CASSLNSGENTGELFF. CDR3 nucleotides: TGTGCCAGCAGCCTTAATAGCGGGGAGAACACCGGGGAGCTGTTTTTT.

The chain links TRBV11-1 to TRBJ2-1, with 8 bases matching TRBD2. The V and J ends lost 3 bases and 0 bases, in that order; junction bases with no gene match: 4. Germline V gene lookup returns CDR1 SGHAT and CDR2 FQDESV (reference sequence). The CDR3 covers 16 residues. The CDR3 coding sequence is TGTGCCAGCAGCTTGGTAGCGGGGCTCTCCTACAATGAGCAGTTCTTC. Its translation: CASSLVAGLSYNEQFF.

This chain uses TRBV5-4 with TRBJ2-3; 8 bases are a match to TRBD2. There are 17 residues in the CDR3. After removal of 0 bases from V and 5 bases from J, the junction contained 11 bases not matched to a gene. Germline assignment: CDR1 SGHNT and CDR2 YYREEE (reference sequence). The CDR3 DNA sequence: TGTGCCAGCAGCTTGGCCGGAGCGGGGGCGCACAAAGATACGCAGTATTTT. It encodes CASSLAGAGAHKDTQYF.

This chain uses TRBV18 with TRBJ2-2, with 9 bases lining up with TRBD1. The CDR3 sequence is 14 residues long. The germline V gene encodes CDR1 KGHSH and CDR2 LQKENI. V lost 5 bases and J lost 6; bases outside the gene matches: 4. Written as DNA, the CDR3 is TGTGCCAGCTCAAGGGACAGGGAGCCCGGGGAGCTGTTTTTT. Translating gives CASSRDREPGELFF. Drawing the rest from reference TRBV18 and TRBJ2-2, the complete variable domain is NAGVMQNPRHLVRRRGQEARLRCSPMKGHSHVYWYRQLPEEGLKFMVYLQKENIIDESGMPKERFSAEFPKEGPSILRIQQVVRGDSAAYFCASSRDREPGELFFGEGSRLTVL.

The rearrangement joins TRBV7-9 to TRBJ1-3; D remains ambiguous. The CDR3 totals 15 residues. V lost 3 bases and J 8 bases, leaving 17 bases between the germline ends. The germline V gene has CDR1 SEHNR and CDR2 FQNEAQ (reference sequence). CDR3: CASSFSGLPLYTIYF. CDR3 DNA sequence: TGTGCCAGCAGCTTCTCAGGCCTCCCTTTGTACACCATATATTTT.

This chain connects TRBV28 to TRBJ1-5; D perhaps matches TRBD1 (5 bases). This CDR3 has 12 residues. Trimming pared 2 bases from V and 15 bases from J, leaving 14 bases between. Germline V gene sequence: CDR1 MDHEN, CDR2 SYDVKM. This CDR3 reads CASSLAQGNTHF. The CDR3 DNA follows: TGTGCCAGCAGTTTAGCCCAGGGCAATACGCATTTT. The complete variable domain, with remaining parts taken from reference TRBV28 and TRBJ1-5, reads DVKVTQSSRYLVKRTGEKVFLECVQDMDHENMFWYRQDPGLGLRLIYFSYDVKMKEKGDIPEGYSVSREKKERFSLILESASTNQTSMYLCASSLAQGNTHFGDGTRLSIL.

This sequence joins TRBV5-6 and TRBJ1-2; TRBD1 agrees at 7 bases. The CDR3 loop spans 13 amino acids. From germline, CDR1 is SGHDT and CDR2 YYEEEE. V was pared by 5 bases and J by 0 bases, with 1 base of the junction left unmatched. As DNA, the CDR3 is TGTGCCAGCAGGACAGGGACTAACTATGGCTACACCTTC. This encodes CASRTGTNYGYTF. The full variable domain, in which reference TRBV5-6 and TRBJ1-2 provide the parts outside the CDR3, is DAGVTQSPTHLIKTRGQQVTLRCSPKSGHDTVSWYQQALGQGPQFIFQYYEEEERQRGNFPDRFSGHQFPNYSSELNVNALLLGDSALYLCASRTGTNYGYTFGSGTRLTVV.

This clone was seen just once. V usage is TRBV6-6 and J usage is TRBJ2-3; maybe TRBD2 (7 bases). V was shortened by 10 bases and J by 2 bases, with 16 bases between the two germline ends. There are 14 residues in the CDR3. CDR1 is MNHNY and CDR2 is SVGAGI in the germline V gene (reference sequence). CDR3 protein: CATRGASLTDTQYF. The CDR3 DNA is TGTGCCACACGGGGGGCCTCCCTCACAGATACGCAGTATTTT.

The chain couples TRBV7-8 to TRBJ2-7; 7 nucleotides match TRBD1. The V and J ends lost 1 base and 0 bases, in that order; junction bases with no gene match: 9. This CDR3 spans 17 amino acids. The germline gives CDR1 SGHVS, CDR2 FQNEAQ. CDR3 residues: CASSLEGRQGASYEQYF. As DNA, the CDR3 is TGTGCCAGCAGCTTAGAAGGAAGACAGGGTGCCTCCTACGAGCAGTACTTC.

The V gene is TRBV19, the J gene TRBJ1-1, with TRBD1 matching over 8 bases. Trimming at V came to 5 bases and at J to 8 bases, leaving 7 bases not matched to a gene. Germline V gives CDR1 LNHDA, CDR2 SQIVND (reference sequence). The CDR3 is 13 amino acids. For the CDR3, the DNA is TGTGCCAGTAGTCCAGGACAGGGAAGAGAAGCTTTCTTT. It codes for CASSPGQGREAFF.

The chain uses TRBV2 and TRBJ1-4, with a tentative D call TRBD1 (5 bases). The V gene's germline CDR1 is SNHLY and CDR2 FYNNEI. Trimming left V 6 bases short and J 10 bases short, with 15 bases between. CDR3 size: 13 residues. For the CDR3, the DNA is TGTGCCAGCAGGGTCTCAGGGTTGGGAAAACTGTTTTTT. As protein: CASRVSGLGKLFF.

The chain links TRBV5-4 to TRBJ1-1, with D possibly being TRBD1 (5 bases). Germline V gives CDR1 SGHNT, CDR2 YYREEE (reference sequence). The CDR3 is made up of 19 amino acids. With 4 bases removed from V and 4 bases from J, the gap between germline ends came to 29 bases. The CDR3: CASSPGRVGAGTQATEAFF. The DNA for the CDR3 is TGTGCCAGCAGCCCCGGGAGGGTCGGCGCCGGGACCCAGGCCACTGAAGCTTTCTTT. The full variable domain, rest sourced from reference TRBV5-4 and TRBJ1-1, is ETGVTQSPTHLIKTRGQQVTLRCSSQSGHNTVSWYQQALGQGPQFIFQYYREEENGRGNFPPRFSGLQFPNYSSELNVNALELDDSALYLCASSPGRVGAGTQATEAFFGQGTRLTVV.

This sequence joins TRBV12-3 or TRBV12-4 and TRBJ2-3, with D uncertain. V was clipped by 6 bases and J by 2 bases, with 6 bases between them. CDR3 length equals 12 residues. This chain's CDR3 is CASSPYTDTQYF. Written as DNA, the CDR3 is TGTGCCAGCAGCCCCTACACAGATACGCAGTATTTT.

V is TRBV7-2 and J is TRBJ2-7, with 9 bases matching TRBD1. The CDR3 is made up of 15 amino acids. V was clipped by 1 base and J by 4 bases; unmatched bases: 5. Per germline, CDR1 SGHTA and CDR2 FQGNSA. The CDR3 reads CASSLEDRGWYEQYF. The DNA for the CDR3 is TGTGCCAGCAGCTTAGAGGACAGGGGTTGGTACGAGCAGTACTTC. Drawing the rest from reference TRBV7-2 and TRBJ2-7, the complete variable domain is GAGVSQSPSNKVTEKGKDVELRCDPISGHTALYWYRQSLGQGLEFLIYFQGNSAPDKSGLPSDRFSAERTGGSVSTLTIQRTQQEDSAVYLCASSLEDRGWYEQYFGPGTRLTVT.

The rearrangement joins TRBV3-1 (or the pseudogene TRBV3-2) to TRBJ2-5; the D is unclear. The CDR3 length is 14 residues. Per germline, CDR1 LGHDT and CDR2 YNNKEL (reference sequence). V lost 3 bases, J lost 1 base, and 9 bases lay in between. The CDR3 region has the DNA TGTGCCAGCAGCCAGGAGATACTCCAAGAGACCCAGTACTTC. Amino acids: CASSQEILQETQYF.